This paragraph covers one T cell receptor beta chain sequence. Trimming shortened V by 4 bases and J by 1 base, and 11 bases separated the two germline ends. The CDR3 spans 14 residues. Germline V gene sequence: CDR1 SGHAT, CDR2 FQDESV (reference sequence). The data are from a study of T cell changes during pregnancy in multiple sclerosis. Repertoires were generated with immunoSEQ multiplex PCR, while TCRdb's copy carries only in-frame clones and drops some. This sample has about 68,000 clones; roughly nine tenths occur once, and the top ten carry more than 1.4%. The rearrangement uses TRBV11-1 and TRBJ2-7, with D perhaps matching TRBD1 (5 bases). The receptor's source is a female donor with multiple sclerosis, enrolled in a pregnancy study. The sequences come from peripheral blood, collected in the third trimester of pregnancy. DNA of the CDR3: TGTGCCAGCAGCTCGCCGACAGTTTCCTACGAGCAGTACTTC. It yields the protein CASSSPTVSYEQYF.